Sequencing of this T cell receptor (beta chain) was carried out in a study of T cell changes during pregnancy in multiple sclerosis. This clone appeared a single time. TCRdb's table, derived via immunoSEQ multiplex PCR, lists solely in-frame clones and lacks some. The sample includes over 45,000 clones, roughly 90% of them seen just once. The sequence derives from a female donor with multiple sclerosis, enrolled in a pregnancy study. Sample: CD4+ T cells from peripheral blood mononuclear cells, taken after pregnancy.

The CDR3 DNA reads TGCAGCGTTGAATCCCCTCTAGCGGGAGGGGCAGATACGCAGTATTTT. It codes for CSVESPLAGGADTQYF. V is TRBV29-1 and J is TRBJ2-3; TRBD2 aligns across 12 bases. V was pared by 2 bases and J by 4 bases, with 7 bases of the junction left unmatched. Germline values: CDR1 SQVTM, CDR2 ANQGSEA. The CDR3 is 16 amino acids.